The 20 T cell receptor beta chains reported below all come from one sample, sequenced in a study of cytomegalovirus exposure and HLA in healthy donors. TCRdb's table, derived via immunoSEQ multiplex PCR, lists solely in-frame clones and lacks some. The profile shows about 130,000 clones, 75% to 90% of them singletons. The sequenced sample was PBMCs. All receptors derive from a young woman in good health and CMV-seronegative.

This clone was found a few times. The rearrangement uses TRBV13 and TRBJ2-7, with 10 bases that match TRBD1. This CDR3 has 13 residues. Per the germline V gene, CDR1 is PRHDT and CDR2 is FYEKMQ (reference sequence). J was trimmed by 6 bases and V by 5 bases; bases with no gene match: 4. This chain's CDR3 is CASSRDRGSEQYF. CDR3 nucleotide sequence: TGTGCCAGCAGCCGGGACAGGGGAAGCGAGCAGTACTTC.

This sequence joins TRBV28 and TRBJ1-1, with a tentative D call TRBD1 (5 bases). V was clipped by 4 bases and J by 3 bases, with 6 bases between them. CDR1 is MDHEN, CDR2 SYDVKM, per germline. This CDR3 is built from 12 residues. CDR3 residues: CASSSGYTEAFF. DNA for the CDR3: TGTGCCAGCAGTTCAGGGTACACTGAAGCTTTCTTT.

The chain has TRBV28 and TRBJ1-4; 7 bases line up with TRBD1. CDR1 is MDHEN, CDR2 SYDVKM, per germline. The CDR3 is made up of 16 amino acids. The V segment lost 6 bases and the J segment 5 bases; nucleotides outside the gene matches: 12. CDR3 amino acids: CASSPSPGQINEKLFF. In nucleotides, the CDR3 is TGTGCCAGCAGCCCCTCTCCGGGACAGATAAATGAAAAACTGTTTTTT.

This chain joins TRBV11-3 and TRBJ2-1; D perhaps matches TRBD2 (5 bases). This CDR3 has 13 amino acids. V lost 5 bases, J lost 8 bases, and 13 bases lay in between. Germline V CDR1 and CDR2: SGHNT, YENEEA. CDR3 nucleotide sequence: TGTGCCAGCAGCCCAGGACTTAACGATGAGCAGTTCTTC. Amino acid sequence: CASSPGLNDEQFF.

The chain joins TRBV28 to TRBJ1-1; weak D call: TRBD1 (5 bases). This CDR3 is 13 amino acids long. Trimming shortened V by 6 bases and J by 1 base, and 9 bases separated the two germline ends. CDR1 MDHEN and CDR2 SYDVKM come from the germline V gene. CDR3 protein: CASRPGQNTEAFF. The CDR3 region has the DNA TGTGCCAGCAGACCTGGACAGAACACTGAAGCTTTCTTT. The whole variable domain, filled in from reference TRBV28 and TRBJ1-1, reads DVKVTQSSRYLVKRTGEKVFLECVQDMDHENMFWYRQDPGLGLRLIYFSYDVKMKEKGDIPEGYSVSREKKERFSLILESASTNQTSMYLCASRPGQNTEAFFGQGTRLTVV.

The V and J genes are TRBV19 and TRBJ2-7, with 8 positions matching TRBD1. Per germline, CDR1 LNHDA and CDR2 SQIVND (reference sequence). With 5 bases clipped from V and 1 base from J, the junction kept 7 bases outside the gene matches. This CDR3 region has 15 residues. The CDR3 DNA reads TGTGCCAGTAGTGAGGGGACAGGCCCTTCCTACGAGCAGTACTTC. Amino acid sequence: CASSEGTGPSYEQYF.

The rearrangement uses TRBV18 and TRBJ2-3; maybe TRBD2 (6 bases). CDR1 and CDR2 (germline): KGHSH, LQKENI. V gave up 0 bases and J gave up 4 bases, with 14 bases separating them. CDR3 length: 16 residues. The CDR3 DNA follows: TGTGCCAGCTCACCACCCTCAGGGAGGCGGGCAGATACGCAGTATTTT. It translates to CASSPPSGRRADTQYF.

The chain uses TRBV2 and TRBJ2-7; 7 positions match TRBD2. The germline V gene has CDR1 SNHLY and CDR2 FYNNEI. Losses at the gene ends were 5 bases for V and 1 base for J; bases not matched to a gene: 8. The CDR3 is made up of 15 amino acids. Here the CDR3 reads CASSLSGIGSYEQYF. The CDR3 DNA follows: TGTGCCAGCAGTCTAAGCGGGATAGGGTCCTACGAGCAGTACTTC.

This clone came up a few times. The chain recombines TRBV19 with TRBJ1-2, with TRBD1 matching 8 bases. The CDR3 contains 15 residues. V dropped 7 bases and J dropped 2; count of bases not matched to a gene: 9. Germline V gives CDR1 LNHDA, CDR2 SQIVND (reference sequence). Here the CDR3 DNA reads TGTGCCAGTACTCTAGGGACAGGCAGGAACTATGGCTACACCTTC. This encodes CASTLGTGRNYGYTF. The entire variable domain, with the rest obtained from reference TRBV19 and TRBJ1-2, is as follows: DGGITQSPKYLFRKEGQNVTLSCEQNLNHDAMYWYRQDPGQGLRLIYYSQIVNDFQKGDIAEGYSVSREKKESFPLTVTSAQKNPTAFYLCASTLGTGRNYGYTFGSGTRLTVV.

This sequence joins TRBV5-5 and TRBJ1-2; D unresolved. CDR3 length equals 14 residues. Trimming removed 6 bases at V and 2 bases at J, with 14 bases between. Germline V gene sequence: CDR1 SGHKS, CDR2 YYEKEE (reference sequence). The CDR3 region is CASTRQEGNYGYTF. DNA for the CDR3: TGTGCCAGCACCCGCCAGGAGGGAAACTATGGCTACACCTTC.

This clone was counted a single time. This sequence joins TRBV28 and TRBJ2-7, with D possibly TRBD1 on 7 matching bases. The CDR3 consists of 15 residues. V was pared by 5 bases and J by 5 bases, with 19 bases between. Germline V gene lookup returns CDR1 MDHEN and CDR2 SYDVKM. CDR3 bases: TGTGCCAGCAGTAAATGGGCCAGGGGGGTCCACGAGCAGTACTTC. The encoded protein is CASSKWARGVHEQYF. The whole variable domain, remainder taken from reference TRBV28 and TRBJ2-7, is DVKVTQSSRYLVKRTGEKVFLECVQDMDHENMFWYRQDPGLGLRLIYFSYDVKMKEKGDIPEGYSVSREKKERFSLILESASTNQTSMYLCASSKWARGVHEQYFGPGTRLTVT.

The V call is TRBV19, the J call TRBJ1-5; 7 bases line up with TRBD1. The CDR3 runs to 15 residues. The germline gives CDR1 LNHDA, CDR2 SQIVND (reference sequence). V shed 6 bases, J shed 2 bases, and the junction held 7 bases outside the gene matches. The chain's CDR3 is CASSNRDRGNQPQHF. CDR3 nucleotide sequence: TGTGCCAGTAGCAACCGAGACAGGGGCAATCAGCCCCAGCATTTT. Full variable domain (rest looked up from reference TRBV19 and TRBJ1-5): DGGITQSPKYLFRKEGQNVTLSCEQNLNHDAMYWYRQDPGQGLRLIYYSQIVNDFQKGDIAEGYSVSREKKESFPLTVTSAQKNPTAFYLCASSNRDRGNQPQHFGDGTRLSIL.

The chain combines TRBV7-6 with TRBJ2-1, with 7 bases that match TRBD2. CDR3 length: 15 amino acids. CDR1 is SGHVS, CDR2 FNYEAQ, per germline. The V and J ends lost 0 bases and 7 bases, in that order; junction bases with no gene match: 6. The DNA for the CDR3 is TGTGCCAGCAGCTTAGCGGGAGGGCCGGGGAATGAGCAGTTCTTC. The encoded protein is CASSLAGGPGNEQFF.

This chain connects TRBV28 to TRBJ1-1, with D perhaps TRBD1 (5 bases). The CDR3 has 16 amino acids. Germline CDR1 MDHEN, CDR2 SYDVKM. Trimming cost V 6 bases and J 5 bases, with 22 bases left between them. The CDR3 coding sequence is TGTGCCAGCAGCCCCGTCTCGCGGGGGGGTTTGACTGAAGCTTTCTTT. It encodes CASSPVSRGGLTEAFF.

The chain combines TRBV6-5 with TRBJ1-5; D might be TRBD1 (6 bases). This CDR3 contains 15 residues. V lost 0 bases, J lost 6 bases, and 12 bases lay in between. The germline CDR1 and CDR2 sequences are MNHEY and SVGAGI. The CDR3 region is CASSYSGRGAQPQHF. CDR3 DNA sequence: TGTGCCAGCAGTTACTCGGGCAGGGGTGCTCAGCCCCAGCATTTT.

The V gene is TRBV2, the J gene TRBJ2-1; 8 positions agree with TRBD2. There are 17 residues in the CDR3. CDR1 SNHLY and CDR2 FYNNEI come from the germline V gene. The J segment lost 3 bases and the V segment lost 8 bases, leaving 15 bases of the junction unmatched. For the CDR3, the DNA is TGTGCCAGCTTCGCCGGGGGTAGCGGGGCACTCTACAATGAGCAGTTCTTC. Translation: CASFAGGSGALYNEQFF.

The chain links TRBV6-5 to TRBJ2-3, with D possibly matching TRBD2 (6 bases). CDR3 length equals 13 residues. Germline CDR1 and CDR2: MNHEY and SVGAGI. Deletions cut 7 bases from V and 8 bases from J, with 16 bases between. The CDR3 DNA is TGTGCCAGCAAACCCCCCCAAGCGGGTACGCAGTATTTT. Amino acids: CASKPPQAGTQYF.

The V and J genes are TRBV7-9 and TRBJ2-1, with D possibly TRBD2 on 6 matching bases. This CDR3 region has 12 residues. Trimming removed 1 base at V and 10 bases at J, with 8 bases between. Per the germline V gene, CDR1 is SEHNR and CDR2 is FQNEAQ (reference sequence). The CDR3 coding sequence is TGTGCCAGCAGCTTAGGCGGGACCGAGCAGTTCTTC. This sequence encodes CASSLGGTEQFF.

This chain uses TRBV13 with TRBJ1-2; the D is unclear. Germline CDR1 is PRHDT and CDR2 is FYEKMQ (reference sequence). Trimming pared 0 bases from V and 3 bases from J, leaving 8 bases between. CDR3 length equals 14 residues. CDR3 in amino acids: CASSLGSGHYGYTF. CDR3 in DNA: TGTGCCAGCAGCTTAGGGTCTGGCCACTATGGCTACACCTTC.

This clone was detected a few times. The V and J genes are TRBV5-1 and TRBJ2-5, with TRBD1 matching over 8 bases. CDR1 SGHRS and CDR2 YFSETQ come from the germline V gene. CDR3 length: 15 amino acids. After removal of 4 bases from V and 5 bases from J, the junction contained 10 bases not matched to a gene. CDR3 sequence: CASSTSYRGYETQYF. The CDR3 DNA follows: TGCGCCAGCAGCACCTCTTACAGGGGGTACGAGACCCAGTACTTC.